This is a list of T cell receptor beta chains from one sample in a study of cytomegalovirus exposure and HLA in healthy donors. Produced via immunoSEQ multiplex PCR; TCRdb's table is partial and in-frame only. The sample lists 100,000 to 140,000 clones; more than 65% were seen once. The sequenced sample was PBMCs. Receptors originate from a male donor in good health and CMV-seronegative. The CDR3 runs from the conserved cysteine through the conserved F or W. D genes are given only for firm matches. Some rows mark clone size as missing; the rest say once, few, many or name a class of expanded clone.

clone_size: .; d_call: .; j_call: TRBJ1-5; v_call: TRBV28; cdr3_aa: CASTQLDQPQHF; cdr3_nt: TGTGCCAGCACCCAACTCGATCAGCCCCAGCATTTT
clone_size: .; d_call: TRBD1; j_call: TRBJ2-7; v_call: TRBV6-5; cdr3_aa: CASSFGQGSYEQYF; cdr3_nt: TGTGCCAGCAGTTTCGGACAGGGGTCCTACGAGCAGTACTTC
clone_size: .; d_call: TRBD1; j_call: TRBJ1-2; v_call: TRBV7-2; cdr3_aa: CASSLGSGTAGGYTF; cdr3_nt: TGTGCCAGCAGCTTAGGTTCCGGGACAGCGGGTGGCTACACCTTC
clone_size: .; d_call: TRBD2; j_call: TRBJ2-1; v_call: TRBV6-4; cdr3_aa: CASTSGGRQFF; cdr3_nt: TGTGCCAGCACTTCGGGAGGGCGTCAGTTCTTC
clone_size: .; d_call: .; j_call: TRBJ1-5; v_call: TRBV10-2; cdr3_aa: CASSLSDGKNQPQHF; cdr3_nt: TGCGCCAGCAGTTTATCGGACGGGAAAAATCAGCCCCAGCATTTT
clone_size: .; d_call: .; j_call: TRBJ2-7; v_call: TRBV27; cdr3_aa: CASRPGGSYEQYF; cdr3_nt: TGTGCCAGCAGGCCCGGGGGATCCTACGAGCAGTACTTC
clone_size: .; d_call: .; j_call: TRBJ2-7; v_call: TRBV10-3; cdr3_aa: CAISPGLEQYF; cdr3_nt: TGTGCCATCAGCCCAGGGCTCGAGCAGTACTTC
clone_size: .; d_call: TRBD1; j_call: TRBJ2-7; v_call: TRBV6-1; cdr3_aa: CATLGQASYEQYF; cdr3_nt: TGTGCCACCCTGGGACAGGCTTCCTACGAGCAGTACTTC
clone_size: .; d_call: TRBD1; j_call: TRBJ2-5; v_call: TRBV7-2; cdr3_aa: CASSLGDREITETQYF; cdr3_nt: TGTGCCAGCAGCTTAGGGGACAGGGAGATTACAGAGACCCAGTACTTC
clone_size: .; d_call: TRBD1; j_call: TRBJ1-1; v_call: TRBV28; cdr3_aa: CASSSRRDRVEAFF; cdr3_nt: TGTGCCAGCAGTTCTCGCCGGGACAGAGTTGAAGCTTTCTTT
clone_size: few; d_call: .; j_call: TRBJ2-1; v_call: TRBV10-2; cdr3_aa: CASSVILARNEQFF; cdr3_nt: TGCGCCAGCAGTGTAATTCTAGCGCGCAATGAGCAGTTCTTC